This T cell receptor (beta chain) was retrieved from a study of human T cells and chemical hapten exposure. V was shortened by 4 bases and J by 3 bases, with 6 bases between the two germline ends. The CDR3 length is 12 residues. CDR1 is SGHRS, CDR2 YFSETQ, per germline. Time point noted: patch test 3, about 24 weeks after DPC sensitization. Treatment defined: therapeutic diphenylcyclopropenone sensitization with weekly scalp DPC. TCRdb re-called the RACE reads with MiXCR, one entry per CDR3 protein. In the table there are 130,000 or so distinct CDR3 sequences, around 10% of which are singletons. The J gene is TRBJ2-3, the V gene TRBV5-1; D uncertain. The sequence was collected from a woman aged 45-60 years with alopecia areata. Some clones in this sample may be carry-over from other donors' samples. The material sequenced was whole blood, taken in connection with sensitization to the hapten diphenylcyclopropenone (DPC). CDR3 nucleotides: TGCGCCAGCAGCCCTGAGACAGATACGCAGTATTTT. This gives the protein CASSPETDTQYF.